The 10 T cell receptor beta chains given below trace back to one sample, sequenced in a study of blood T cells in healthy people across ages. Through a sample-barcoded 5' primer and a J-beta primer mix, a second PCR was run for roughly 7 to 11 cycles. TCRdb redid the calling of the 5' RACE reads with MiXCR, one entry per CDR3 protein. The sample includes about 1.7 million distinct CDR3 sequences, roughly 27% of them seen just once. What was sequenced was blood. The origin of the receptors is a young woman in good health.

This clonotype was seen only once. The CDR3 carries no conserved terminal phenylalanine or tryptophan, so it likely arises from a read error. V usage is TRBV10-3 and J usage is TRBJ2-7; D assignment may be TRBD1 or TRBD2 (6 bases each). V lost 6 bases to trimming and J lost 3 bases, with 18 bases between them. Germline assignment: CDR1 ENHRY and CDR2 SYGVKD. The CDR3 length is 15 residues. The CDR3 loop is CAIRRGPGASYEQYY. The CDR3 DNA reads TGTGCCATCAGGAGGGGCCCGGGGGCTAGCTACGAGCAGTACTAC.

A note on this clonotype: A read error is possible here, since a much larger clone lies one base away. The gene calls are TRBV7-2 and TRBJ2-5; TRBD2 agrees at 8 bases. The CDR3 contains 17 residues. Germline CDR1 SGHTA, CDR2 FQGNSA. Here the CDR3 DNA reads TGTTCCAGCAGCTTGATGAGCGGGGGCAGTAAACAAGAGACCCAGTACTTC. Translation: CSSSLMSGGSKQETQYF.

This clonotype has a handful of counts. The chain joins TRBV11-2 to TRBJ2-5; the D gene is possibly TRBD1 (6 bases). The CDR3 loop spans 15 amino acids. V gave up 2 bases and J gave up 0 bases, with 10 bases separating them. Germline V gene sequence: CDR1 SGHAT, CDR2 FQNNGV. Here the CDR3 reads CASSLMTGNQETQYF. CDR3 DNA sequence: TGTGCCAGCAGCTTAATGACAGGCAACCAAGAGACCCAGTACTTC. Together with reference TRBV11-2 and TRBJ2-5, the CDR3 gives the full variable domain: EAGVAQSPRYKIIEKRQSVAFWCNPISGHATLYWYQQILGQGPKLLIQFQNNGVVDDSQLPKDRFSAERLKGVDSTLKIQPAKLEDSAVYLCASSLMTGNQETQYFGPGTRLLVL.

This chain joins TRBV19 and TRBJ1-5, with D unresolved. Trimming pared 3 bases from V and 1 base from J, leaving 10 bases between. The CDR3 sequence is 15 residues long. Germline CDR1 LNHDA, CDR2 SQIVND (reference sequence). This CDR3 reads CASSIVGASNQPQHF. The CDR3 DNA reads TGTGCCAGTAGTATTGTGGGAGCGAGCAATCAGCCCCAGCATTTT.

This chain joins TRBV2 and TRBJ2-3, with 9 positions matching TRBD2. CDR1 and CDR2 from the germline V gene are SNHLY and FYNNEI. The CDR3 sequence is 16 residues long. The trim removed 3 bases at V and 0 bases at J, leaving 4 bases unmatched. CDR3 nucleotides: TGTGCCAGCAGTGACTCTCTAGCGGGGAGCACAGATACGCAGTATTTT. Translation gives CASSDSLAGSTDTQYF.

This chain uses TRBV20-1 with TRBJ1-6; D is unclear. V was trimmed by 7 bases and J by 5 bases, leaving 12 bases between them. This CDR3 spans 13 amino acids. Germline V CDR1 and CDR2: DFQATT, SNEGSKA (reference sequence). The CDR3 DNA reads TGCAGTGTTAGTGGGCAGAATAATTCACCCCTCCACTTT. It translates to CSVSGQNNSPLHF.

CDR3 in amino acids: CASSFLLAAASGANVLTF. CDR3 coding DNA: TGTGCCAGCAGTTTCCTTCTAGCGGCCGCCTCTGGGGCCAACGTCCTGACTTTC. This chain links TRBV28 with TRBJ2-6, with TRBD2 matching 7 bases. V shed 3 bases and J 0 bases; nucleotides not matched to a gene: 8. CDR1 and CDR2 (germline): MDHEN, SYDVKM. The CDR3 totals 18 residues.

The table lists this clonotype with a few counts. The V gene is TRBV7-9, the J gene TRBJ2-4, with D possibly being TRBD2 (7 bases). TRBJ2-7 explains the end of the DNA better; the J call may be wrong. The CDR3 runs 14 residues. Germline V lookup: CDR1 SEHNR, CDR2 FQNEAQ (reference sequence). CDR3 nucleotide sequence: TGTGCCAGCAGCTTCTCCGGGGGGCGAGGCGAGCAGTACTTC. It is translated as CASSFSGGRGEQYF.

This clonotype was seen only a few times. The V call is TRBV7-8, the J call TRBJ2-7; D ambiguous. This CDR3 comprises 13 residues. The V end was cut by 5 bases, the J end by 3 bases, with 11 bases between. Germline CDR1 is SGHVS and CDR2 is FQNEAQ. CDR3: CASSVEAFYEQYF. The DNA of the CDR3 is TGTGCCAGCAGCGTCGAAGCCTTCTACGAGCAGTACTTC.

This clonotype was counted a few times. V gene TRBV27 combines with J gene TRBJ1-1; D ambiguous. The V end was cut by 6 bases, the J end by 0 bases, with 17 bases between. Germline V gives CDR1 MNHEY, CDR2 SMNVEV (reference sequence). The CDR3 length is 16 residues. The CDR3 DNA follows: TGTGCCAGCAGATCCGCTCGGACGGATATGAACACTGAAGCTTTCTTT. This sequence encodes CASRSARTDMNTEAFF.